This entry is about one T cell receptor beta chain. Its antigen remains unidentified. Separation from the roughly 680-subject first cohort characterized the roughly 120-subject validation cohort, to which the donors belonged. This sample is drawn from a study of cytomegalovirus exposure and HLA in healthy donors. Study details: The 120 or so validation repertoires used the same platform as the 550 to 750 first-cohort repertoires, a later analysis reported. Findings and caveats of the study: In vitro testing confirmed a few CMV-associated chains as specific for CMV antigens. Rarity held for most TCR sequences, but there were some public TCRs that occurred in many donors.

Germline CDR1 SEHNR, CDR2 FQNEAQ (reference sequence). The CDR3 sequence is 14 residues long. V lost 6 bases and J lost 0, with 11 bases in between. TCRdb's copy holds only in-frame clones and misses some; the assay was immunoSEQ multiplex PCR. The table records some 150,000 clones, around 90% of them present only once. The chain combines TRBV7-9 with TRBJ2-5; no definite D call. The origin of this receptor is a man younger than 35 in good health and CMV-seropositive. Sequencing used PBMCs. The CDR3 DNA reads as TGTGCCAGCAGTACGAAGCTTAACCAAGAGACCCAGTACTTC. Its protein product is CASSTKLNQETQYF.